The 5 T cell receptor beta chains below were found in one sample sequenced in a study of T cell repertoires in cytomegalovirus infection. Using its own MiXCR run on the reads, TCRdb lists one record per CDR3 protein. The sample shows some 150,000 distinct CDR3 sequences, 20% to 25% of them seen only once. Sequences were obtained from PBMCs. Receptors were obtained from a human donor in good health (CMV status not recorded). Some clones in this sample may be carry-over from other donors' samples.

This clonotype was counted between two and nine times. The CDR3 sequence: CASSLGSLAPTYNEQFF. The CDR3 DNA is TGCGCCAGCAGCTTGGGGTCCCTAGCGCCGACCTACAATGAGCAGTTCTTC. This chain uses TRBV5-1 with TRBJ2-1; TRBD2 is a possible D gene (6 bases). The CDR3 is 17 amino acids. Germline lookup yields CDR1 SGHRS and CDR2 YFSETQ. V gave up 0 bases and J gave up 2 bases, with 15 bases separating them.

In regard to this clonotype: The junction does not match germline at one end; this may be a read error. This chain joins TRBV5-1 and TRBJ2-7; a possible D gene is TRBD2 (5 bases). The CDR3 is 13 residues long. CDR1 is SGHRS, CDR2 YFSETQ, per germline. This CDR3 reads CASSLPSGYKQYF. In DNA, the CDR3 is TGCGCCAGCAGCTTGCCAAGCGGCTACAAGCAGTACTTC.

This clonotype was detected ten times or more. The rearrangement joins TRBV7-2 to TRBJ2-3, with TRBD1 identical over 9 bases. The junction had 4 bases not matched to a gene; V was cut back by 5 bases and J by 4 bases. The CDR3 extends over 14 amino acids. Germline V gene lookup returns CDR1 SGHTA and CDR2 FQGNSA. This chain's CDR3 is CASSRTGAADTQYF. CDR3 sequence (DNA): TGTGCCAGCAGCAGGACAGGGGCGGCAGATACGCAGTATTTT.

This rearrangement joins TRBV9 to TRBJ2-5, with D possibly being TRBD2 (6 bases). Trimming stripped 3 bases from V and 5 bases from J, with 11 bases between. The CDR3 covers 13 residues. The germline V gene encodes CDR1 SGDLS and CDR2 YYNGEE. The CDR3 here is CASSDWGGETQYF. The CDR3 DNA follows: TGTGCCAGCAGCGATTGGGGAGGCGAGACCCAGTACTTC.

This clonotype has a count of ten or more. The V call is TRBV7-2, the J call TRBJ2-3; TRBD1 might be the D (5 bases). Trimming shortened V by 1 base and J by 2 bases, and 13 bases separated the two germline ends. Germline loops: CDR1 SGHTA, CDR2 FQGNSA. This CDR3 contains 16 residues. DNA for the CDR3: TGTGCCAGCAGCTTAGGATCAGGGCCTAACACAGATACGCAGTATTTT. It codes for CASSLGSGPNTDTQYF. Full variable domain (missing parts from reference TRBV7-2 and TRBJ2-3): GAGVSQSPSNKVTEKGKDVELRCDPISGHTALYWYRQSLGQGLEFLIYFQGNSAPDKSGLPSDRFSAERTGGSVSTLTIQRTQQEDSAVYLCASSLGSGPNTDTQYFGPGTRLTVL.